In this sample, the clone carrying this TCR beta chain turned up a few times. The antigen is undetermined. This specimen belongs to a study of molecular identifiers for immune sequencing clone quantification. Background on the study: Sequencing covered four of five parts into which replicate RNA from approximately 20,000 or 100,000 naive CD8 cells was split. Findings and limits, study-wide: Naive cells had under 1% of molecules in clones above 20 RNA copies, effectors over 97%. In cases of identical TCR molecules sharing a barcode, highly expanded clone sizes could be underestimated.

Germline-derived CDR1 and CDR2 are SEHNR and FQNEAQ (reference sequence). Deletions cut 4 bases from V and 2 bases from J, with 15 bases between. This CDR3 comprises 15 residues. Libraries of bulk TCR were made by previously described methods (with listed TCR primers). Each CDR3 protein gets one entry after TCRdb re-called the PCR reads with MiXCR. The sample consists of hundreds of thousands of distinct CDR3 sequences, over 25% of them appearing once. The genes are TRBV7-9 and TRBJ2-7; D not resolved. Sequencing was carried out using naive CD8+ T cells from blood, with Jurkat cell RNA spiked in. Subset defined: FACS-sorted CD8+CD4-CCR7+CD45RA+ naive T cells. This TCR was sampled from a human donor in good health. Some libraries in this study had Jurkat cell RNA spiked in. CDR3 DNA sequence: TGTGCCAGCAGCTCGGGTGTCACGCATACCTACGAGCAGTACTTC. Encoded protein: CASSSGVTHTYEQYF.